This entry concerns a single TCR beta chain. This sample was included in a study of cytomegalovirus exposure and HLA in healthy donors. With 60 Vbeta and 13 Jbeta primers, the PCR was carried out. Sequencing was performed with immunoSEQ multiplex PCR; in TCRdb, only in-frame clones are kept and a portion is missing. Its table lists under 200,000 clones. This CDR3 is 16 amino acids long. V was shortened by 6 bases and J by 0 bases, with 15 bases between the two germline ends. Germline V lookup: CDR1 SNHLY, CDR2 FYNNEI. Sequencing input: PBMCs. This rearrangement joins TRBV2 to TRBJ1-5; D call uncertain. The origin of this receptor is a woman between 18 and 29 years old in good health and CMV-seropositive. CDR3 in DNA: TGTGCCAGCAGCGGTGTTTTTCGGGATAGCAATCAGCCCCAGCATTTT. Its translation: CASSGVFRDSNQPQHF. The full variable domain, completed using reference TRBV2 and TRBJ1-5, is EPEVTQTPSHQVTQMGQEVILRCVPISNHLYFYWYRQILGQKVEFLVSFYNNEISEKSEIFDDQFSVERPDGSNFTLKIRSTKLEDSAMYFCASSGVFRDSNQPQHFGDGTRLSIL.